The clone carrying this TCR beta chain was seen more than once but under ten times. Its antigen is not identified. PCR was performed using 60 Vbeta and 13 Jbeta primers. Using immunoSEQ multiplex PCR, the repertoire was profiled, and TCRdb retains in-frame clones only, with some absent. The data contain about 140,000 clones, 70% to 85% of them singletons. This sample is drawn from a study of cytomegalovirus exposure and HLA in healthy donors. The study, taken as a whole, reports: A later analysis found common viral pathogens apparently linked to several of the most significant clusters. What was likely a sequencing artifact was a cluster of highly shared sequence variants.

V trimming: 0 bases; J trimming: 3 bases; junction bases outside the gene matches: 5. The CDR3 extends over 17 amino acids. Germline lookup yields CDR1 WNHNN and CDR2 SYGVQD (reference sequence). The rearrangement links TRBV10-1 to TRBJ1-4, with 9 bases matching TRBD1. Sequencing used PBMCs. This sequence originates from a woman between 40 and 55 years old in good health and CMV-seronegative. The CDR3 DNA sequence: TGCGCCAGCAGTGAGTCTGGGGACAGGGCCCCTAATGAAAAACTGTTTTTT. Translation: CASSESGDRAPNEKLFF.